Following are 20 T cell receptor beta chains from one sample sequenced in a study of blood T cell repertoires in COVID-19. The data were produced by immunoSEQ multiplex PCR, yet TCRdb's version contains in-frame clones alone and is incomplete. The sample has 43,000 or so clones, under 85% seen once. Sequences were obtained from peripheral blood. These receptors originate from a man between 60 and 75 years old with active COVID-19.

This clone occurred a few times. The chain joins TRBV21-1 to TRBJ2-7; TRBD2 was called by the table and not checked on the DNA. TRBV21-1 is reported as a pseudogene. The CDR3 contains 17 residues. This CDR3 reads CVNLRGLGLNFTYEQYF. DNA of the CDR3: TGTGTCAACCTGCGGGGACTAGGTCTTAACTTCACCTACGAGCAGTACTTC.

This chain links TRBV19 with TRBJ2-1, with a possible D match to TRBD2 (5 bases). Per germline, CDR1 LNHDA and CDR2 SQIVND (reference sequence). This CDR3 is 12 amino acids long. V was clipped by 7 bases and J by 8 bases, with 12 bases between them. CDR3 sequence reads: CASTSRRDEQFF. The CDR3 DNA reads TGTGCCAGTACTAGTAGGCGGGATGAGCAGTTCTTC.

The gene calls are TRBV28 and TRBJ2-7; 12 nucleotides agree with TRBD2. Looked up from germline, CDR1 is MDHEN and CDR2 is SYDVKM. This CDR3 has 14 residues. Trimming cost V 1 base and J 10 bases; bases outside gene matches: 5. The CDR3 protein is CASSLSLAGGPQYF. CDR3 DNA: TGTGCCAGCAGTTTATCGCTAGCGGGAGGGCCACAGTACTTC.

The V and J genes are TRBV5-1 and TRBJ2-1; 9 positions match TRBD2. V dropped 7 bases and J dropped 9; count of bases not matched to a gene: 14. The germline gives CDR1 SGHRS, CDR2 YFSETQ. The CDR3 has 15 amino acids. The CDR3 spells CASAMGGGASGEQFF. The CDR3 DNA sequence: TGCGCCAGCGCCATGGGCGGGGGGGCGTCGGGTGAGCAGTTCTTC.

By frequency in the sample, this clone is medium-sized. The V gene is TRBV2, the J gene TRBJ1-1, with D perhaps TRBD1 (6 bases). Germline-derived CDR1 and CDR2 are SNHLY and FYNNEI. CDR3 size: 12 residues. The V end was cut by 6 bases, the J end by 1 base, with 6 bases between. Here the CDR3 DNA reads TGTGCCAGCAGACAGGGGAACACTGAAGCTTTCTTT. Its protein product is CASRQGNTEAFF.

The chain has TRBV23-1 and TRBJ1-3; tentatively, D is TRBD1 (6 bases). TRBV23-1 is an ORF, and what it does is uncertain. The CDR3 runs 18 residues. V was clipped by 0 bases and J by 2 bases, with 17 bases between them. The CDR3 reads CASSQSWGPGRAGNTIYF. CDR3 bases: TGCGCCAGCAGTCAATCGTGGGGGCCGGGCCGCGCTGGAAACACCATATATTTT.

This rearrangement joins TRBV2 to TRBJ2-2; D call uncertain. The CDR3 is 14 residues long. Germline CDR1 reads SNHLY; CDR2 reads FYNNEI. V lost 6 bases and J lost 5, with 13 bases in between. The CDR3 coding sequence is TGTGCCAGCAGCCAGACTGATTGGACCGGGGAGCTGTTTTTT. Translated, it gives CASSQTDWTGELFF.

V gene TRBV14 combines with J gene TRBJ2-7; 7 bases agree with TRBD1. V shed 4 bases, J shed 1 base, and the junction held 4 bases outside the gene matches. CDR3 length equals 14 residues. Germline V gene data show CDR1 as SGHDN and CDR2 as FVKESK. The CDR3 sequence: CASSRQGYSYEQYF. The CDR3 nucleotides are TGTGCCAGCAGCCGACAGGGATATTCCTACGAGCAGTACTTC.

The genes are TRBV6-5 and TRBJ2-7; the D gene is possibly TRBD2 (5 bases). Germline CDR1 and CDR2: MNHEY and SVGAGI. The germline V and J ends were trimmed by 6 bases and 0 bases, with 15 bases remaining between them. The CDR3 length is 15 residues. This CDR3 is CASSPRDHVSYEQYF. DNA for the CDR3: TGTGCCAGCAGCCCCCGGGATCACGTCTCCTACGAGCAGTACTTC.

The chain employs TRBV28 and TRBJ2-7; maybe TRBD1 (6 bases). CDR1 and CDR2 (germline): MDHEN, SYDVKM. Trimming removed 3 bases from V and 5 bases from J, with 11 bases in between. The CDR3 loop spans 13 amino acids. The CDR3 sequence is CASSLNRAHEQYF. The CDR3, as DNA: TGTGCCAGCAGTTTGAACAGGGCCCACGAGCAGTACTTC.

The V call is TRBV7-6, the J call TRBJ2-5, with 14 bases that match TRBD2. V shed 4 bases, J shed 5 bases, and the junction held 6 bases outside the gene matches. Germline lookup yields CDR1 SGHVS and CDR2 FNYEAQ. The CDR3 contains 16 residues. The CDR3 region is CASSSRTSGRRETQYF. CDR3 sequence (DNA): TGTGCCAGCAGCTCGCGGACTAGCGGGAGGAGGGAGACCCAGTACTTC.

The chain has TRBV28 and TRBJ2-4; TRBD1 agrees at 7 bases. The CDR3 has 15 residues. V dropped 7 bases and J dropped 3; count of bases not matched to a gene: 9. Germline V CDR1 and CDR2: MDHEN, SYDVKM. The CDR3 DNA reads TGTGCCAGCACTTTCCAGGGGGAAGGCAAAAACATTCAGTACTTC. It codes for CASTFQGEGKNIQYF.

This clone occurred once. The V call is TRBV6-6, the J call TRBJ2-7, with D possibly being TRBD1 (6 bases). V dropped 11 bases and J dropped 3 bases, with 20 bases sitting between them. CDR3 length: 14 amino acids. Germline V gene data show CDR1 as MNHNY and CDR2 as SVGAGI (reference sequence). The CDR3 here is CAGPPRQVHYEQYF. The CDR3 nucleotides are TGTGCCGGCCCCCCTAGACAGGTTCACTACGAGCAGTACTTC.

This clone appeared a single time. The chain carries TRBV7-2 and TRBJ2-5, with 11 bases aligning to TRBD2. Germline CDR1 and CDR2: SGHTA and FQGNSA. V shed 6 bases, J shed 5 bases, and the junction held 8 bases outside the gene matches. The CDR3 has 15 residues. The CDR3 sequence is CASSPTSGSWETQYF. DNA for the CDR3: TGTGCCAGCAGTCCCACTAGCGGGAGTTGGGAGACCCAGTACTTC.

The gene calls are TRBV19 and TRBJ2-3, with 12 bases identical to TRBD2. This CDR3 contains 17 residues. The germline V gene encodes CDR1 LNHDA and CDR2 SQIVND (reference sequence). V shed 3 bases, J shed 2 bases, and the junction held 6 bases outside the gene matches. This chain's CDR3 is CASSIRTSGAITDTQYF. The CDR3 nucleotides read TGTGCCAGTAGTATCCGGACTAGCGGGGCTATCACAGATACGCAGTATTTT.

As for this clone: The same CDR3 is also encoded by other DNA sequences in this sample. The chain carries TRBV4-2 and TRBJ2-5; 8 bases map to TRBD2. The CDR3 loop spans 13 amino acids. Trimming cost V 3 bases and J 5 bases; bases outside gene matches: 2. Germline V gene lookup returns CDR1 LGHNA and CDR2 YNFKEQ. This chain's CDR3 is CASSQPGGETQYF. As DNA, the CDR3 is TGTGCCAGCAGCCAGCCGGGGGGGGAGACCCAGTACTTC.

The V and J genes are TRBV5-4 and TRBJ2-7; 7 bases align to TRBD1. The J segment lost 6 bases and the V segment lost 4 bases, leaving 13 bases of the junction unmatched. CDR3 length: 15 amino acids. From germline, CDR1 is SGHNT and CDR2 YYREEE (reference sequence). In nucleotides, the CDR3 is TGTGCCAGCAGCACCGAAGGACAGGTAGGGCGCGAGCAGTACTTC. It encodes CASSTEGQVGREQYF. Full variable domain (rest looked up from reference TRBV5-4 and TRBJ2-7): ETGVTQSPTHLIKTRGQQVTLRCSSQSGHNTVSWYQQALGQGPQFIFQYYREEENGRGNFPPRFSGLQFPNYSSELNVNALELDDSALYLCASSTEGQVGREQYFGPGTRLTVT.

This clone was found a few times. The chain recombines TRBV15 with TRBJ2-7; 7 bases line up with TRBD2. V was clipped by 0 bases and J by 5 bases; unmatched bases: 10. CDR1 is LNHNV and CDR2 is YYDKDF in the germline V gene (reference sequence). This CDR3 contains 16 residues. The CDR3 coding sequence is TGTGCCACCAGCAGAGATGAAGGGAGGGATCGCGACGAGCAGTACTTC. It codes for CATSRDEGRDRDEQYF. Full variable domain (outside the CDR3, taken from reference TRBV15 and TRBJ2-7): DAMVIQNPRYQVTQFGKPVTLSCSQTLNHNVMYWYQQKSSQAPKLLFHYYDKDFNNEADTPDNFQSRRPNTSFCFLDIRSPGLGDTAMYLCATSRDEGRDRDEQYFGPGTRLTVT.

The chain carries TRBV11-3 and TRBJ2-7, with TRBD1 identical over 9 bases. Per the germline V gene, CDR1 is SGHNT and CDR2 is YENEEA. V lost 3 bases and J lost 4; bases outside the gene matches: 19. The CDR3 spans 19 residues. The CDR3 bases are TGTGCCAGCAGCTTGTTGCGGTTCGGCCGGGACAGGGATAGGTACGAGCAGTACTTC. Translation gives CASSLLRFGRDRDRYEQYF.

The gene calls are TRBV6-1 and TRBJ1-1; weak D call: TRBD1 (6 bases). Trimming cost V 3 bases and J 8 bases, with 19 bases left between them. This CDR3 has 15 residues. CDR1 and CDR2 from the germline V gene are MNHNS and SASEGT. CDR3 sequence (DNA): TGTGCCAGCAGTGATCCACCCCACGGACAGCTCGAAGCTTTCTTT. The encoded protein is CASSDPPHGQLEAFF.